The entry below gives a single T cell receptor (beta chain) sequence along with its context. The target antigen is unknown. Reverse transcription of extracted RNA yielded cDNA, which provided the sequencing template. Profiling relied on immunoSEQ multiplex PCR, and the TCRdb table lists in-frame clones only, not all of them. Of some 120,000 clones listed, around 50% were seen once; the top ten hold more than 10%. This sample is drawn from a study of CD8+ T cells in alopecia areata. Study overall: Each of the treated patients was given oral tofacitinib, 5 to 10 mg twice daily, for moderate-to-severe alopecia areata.

Described treatment: oral pan-JAK inhibitor, 5-10 mg twice daily. The CDR3 has 15 residues. Germline assignment: CDR1 GTSNPN and CDR2 SVGIG (reference sequence). V lost 0 bases to trimming and J lost 7 bases, with 18 bases between them. General study findings and limits: Only a single nonresponder existed, so baseline CD8+ expansion links stay unclear.

This receptor was obtained from a human donor with alopecia areata. V gene TRBV30 combines with J gene TRBJ1-1, with D unclear. Here the sequenced sample was CD8+ T cells sorted from blood, taken at week 24, from a patient treated with tofacitinib. The CDR3 spells CAWSVMTEAQLEAFF. CDR3 nucleotide sequence: TGTGCCTGGAGTGTTATGACTGAAGCTCAGCTTGAAGCTTTCTTT. The whole variable domain, remainder taken from reference TRBV30 and TRBJ1-1, is SQTIHQWPATLVQPVGSPLSLECTVEGTSNPNLYWYRQAAGRGLQLLFYSVGIGQISSEVPQNLSASRPQDRQFILSSKKLLLSDSGFYLCAWSVMTEAQLEAFFGQGTRLTVV.